This T cell receptor beta chain was retrieved from a study of a mutant IDH1 vaccine in newly diagnosed glioma. Study overall: Receipt of radiotherapy, temozolomide, or both preceded the study, and most received both. Findings and limits, study-wide: Top peripheral T cell clonotype shifts appeared unrelated to pseudoprogression.

TCRdb's copy holds only in-frame clones and misses some; the assay was immunoSEQ multiplex PCR. The sample lists about 20,000 clones; around 82% were seen once. Regarding this clone: The antigen is not known.

As to time point: week 23, last vaccination. With topical imiquimod, each dose of the vaccine consisted of 300 ug of mutant IDH1 20-mer peptide. Astrocytomas found in donors were new, WHO grade 3 or 4, IDH1-mutant and ATRX-lost. Per germline, CDR1 LNHDA and CDR2 SQIVND (reference sequence). V lost 1 base and J lost 4; bases outside the gene matches: 3. The CDR3 is made up of 14 amino acids. The sequencing here drew on PBMCs, taken from a glioma patient whose treatment included an IDH1 peptide vaccine. The TCR sequence derives from a man younger than 40 with glioma. The chain recombines TRBV19 with TRBJ2-7, with 8 bases lining up with TRBD2. Here the CDR3 reads CASSIGGTRYEQYF. The CDR3 nucleotides read TGTGCCAGTAGTATAGGGGGGACTAGATACGAGCAGTACTTC.